These 17 T cell receptor beta chains came from one sample sequenced in a study of blood T cell repertoires in COVID-19. Libraries were prepared by immunoSEQ multiplex PCR; TCRdb keeps only in-frame clonotypes and omits some of them. Of about 180,000 clones listed, around 80% are singletons. Sequencing input: peripheral blood. The receptors come from a woman aged 80 or older with COVID-19, enrolled during active disease.

The rearrangement uses TRBV5-5 and TRBJ2-5; tentatively, D is TRBD1 (5 bases). Looked up from germline, CDR1 is SGHKS and CDR2 is YYEKEE (reference sequence). The CDR3 runs to 14 residues. Trimming took 4 bases from V and 1 from J, leaving 11 bases between them. In DNA form, the CDR3 reads TGTGCCAGCAGCCGGACACGCAGCCAAGAGACCCAGTACTTC. It is translated as CASSRTRSQETQYF.

J is TRBJ1-4 and V is TRBV20-1; D is ambiguous. The germline CDR1 and CDR2 sequences are DFQATT and SNEGSKA (reference sequence). Trimming removed 6 bases at V and 3 bases at J, with 2 bases between. CDR3 length equals 10 residues. The CDR3 here is CSASNEKLFF. CDR3 bases: TGCAGTGCCTCTAATGAAAAACTGTTTTTT.

The chain has TRBV19 and TRBJ2-7, with 7 positions matching TRBD2. This CDR3 spans 15 amino acids. Germline assignment: CDR1 LNHDA and CDR2 SQIVND (reference sequence). The V gene end was trimmed by 3 bases and the J gene end by 3 bases; junction bases not matched to a gene: 8. The CDR3 reads CASSIGGNAFYEQYF. The CDR3 DNA is TGTGCCAGTAGTATCGGGGGGAACGCCTTCTACGAGCAGTACTTC.

The CDR3 here is CASRTGDEKLFF. Written as DNA, the CDR3 is TGTGCCAGTCGGACAGGAGATGAAAAACTGTTTTTT. This chain joins TRBV2 and TRBJ1-4; 7 positions agree with TRBD1. J was trimmed by 6 bases and V by 9 bases; bases with no gene match: 4. Germline V gene data show CDR1 as SNHLY and CDR2 as FYNNEI. The CDR3 loop spans 12 amino acids.

V is TRBV4-3 and J is TRBJ1-2, with no clear D. Trimming took off 0 bases at V and 8 bases at J, with 16 bases between the two ends. Germline V gives CDR1 LGHNA, CDR2 YSLEER. This CDR3 region has 15 residues. CDR3 protein: CASSQDSGPRQGYTF. CDR3 sequence (DNA): TGCGCCAGCAGCCAAGATAGCGGGCCGAGGCAGGGCTACACCTTC.

The rearrangement joins TRBV9 to TRBJ2-7, with D hard to call. Trimming left V 0 bases short and J 1 base short, with 8 bases between. CDR3 length: 14 residues. CDR1 is SGDLS and CDR2 is YYNGEE in the germline V gene. The CDR3 spells CASSVGSRSYEQYF. The CDR3 DNA reads TGTGCCAGCAGCGTAGGGAGTCGATCCTACGAGCAGTACTTC.

This clone was found once. The V gene is TRBV5-6, the J gene TRBJ1-1; D not resolved. Trimming pared 4 bases from V and 3 bases from J, leaving 10 bases between. CDR1 is SGHDT, CDR2 YYEEEE, per germline. This CDR3 contains 13 residues. CDR3 bases: TGTGCCAGCAGCGTGTACGGGTACACTGAAGCTTTCTTT. Translation: CASSVYGYTEAFF.

The CDR3 protein is CASSSTDETQYF. The CDR3 bases are TGTGCCAGCAGCTCGACAGACGAGACCCAGTACTTC. V is TRBV28 and J is TRBJ2-5, with D maybe TRBD1 (5 bases). Germline CDR1 is MDHEN and CDR2 is SYDVKM. The V end lost 6 bases, the J end lost 5 bases, and 10 bases lay between the germline ends. This CDR3 is built from 12 residues.

The chain links TRBV4-1 to TRBJ2-7; 10 bases match TRBD1. The CDR3 totals 16 residues. Unmatched junction bases numbered 5, after V lost 0 bases and J lost 3 bases. CDR1 MGHRA and CDR2 YSYEKL come from the germline V gene. CDR3 nucleotide sequence: TGCGCCAGCAGCCAAGACTGGGACAGGGGTATCTACGAGCAGTACTTC. Amino acid sequence: CASSQDWDRGIYEQYF.

The genes are TRBV7-8 and TRBJ2-3; TRBD2 agrees at 11 bases. Germline CDR1 SGHVS, CDR2 FQNEAQ. This CDR3 comprises 17 residues. The J segment lost 2 bases and the V segment lost 5 bases, leaving 9 bases of the junction unmatched. The CDR3 sequence: CASSPPSGGRSTDTQYF. The CDR3 DNA reads as TGTGCCAGCAGCCCACCTAGCGGGGGGAGGTCCACAGATACGCAGTATTTT.

This clone was seen just once. The CDR3 is CASRRSTGGVRKSYNSPLHF. CDR3 bases: TGTGCAAGTCGCCGATCGACAGGGGGAGTCCGAAAAAGTTATAATTCACCCCTCCACTTT. The gene calls are TRBV12-2 and TRBJ1-6; no check of the table's D call, TRBD1, against the DNA was made. TRBV12-2 is recorded as a pseudogene. There are 20 residues in the CDR3.

V gene TRBV5-1 combines with J gene TRBJ2-1; possible D gene TRBD1, 6 bases. The CDR3 is made up of 15 amino acids. V gave up 0 bases and J gave up 7 bases, with 14 bases separating them. Germline V CDR1 and CDR2: SGHRS, YFSETQ. The CDR3 here is CASSLGQAIQNEQFF. In DNA, the CDR3 is TGCGCCAGCAGCTTGGGACAGGCAATACAAAATGAGCAGTTCTTC.

This chain links TRBV28 with TRBJ2-2; 10 nucleotides agree with TRBD2. V gave up 8 bases and J gave up 6 bases; unmatched junction bases: 0. The CDR3 sequence is 12 residues long. Per the germline V gene, CDR1 is MDHEN and CDR2 is SYDVKM. CDR3 coding DNA: TGTGCCAGCCTAGCGGGAGCCGGGGAGCTGTTTTTT. It codes for CASLAGAGELFF.

The chain joins TRBV11-3 to TRBJ2-2; a weak D match, TRBD2 (5 bases). Germline values: CDR1 SGHNT, CDR2 YENEEA. The CDR3 is 15 amino acids. V dropped 0 bases and J dropped 4 bases, with 9 bases sitting between them. CDR3 DNA sequence: TGTGCCAGCAGCTTAGAATCGAGCGGCACCGGGGAGCTGTTTTTT. As protein: CASSLESSGTGELFF.

As for this clone: This CDR3 is also generated by other DNA sequences in the sample. The genes are TRBV2 and TRBJ2-3, with 9 bases fitting TRBD1. The germline CDR1 and CDR2 sequences are SNHLY and FYNNEI. After removal of 6 bases from V and 5 bases from J, the junction contained 0 bases not matched to a gene. The length of the CDR3 is 12 residues. CDR3 bases: TGTGCCAGCAGGGACAGGGGAGATACGCAGTATTTT. The encoded protein is CASRDRGDTQYF.

The CDR3 spells CASSLAVQSSGNTIYF. Written as DNA, the CDR3 is TGCGCCAGCAGCTTGGCCGTACAGTCCTCTGGAAACACCATATATTTT. The rearrangement links TRBV5-1 to TRBJ1-3; D uncertain. CDR3 size: 16 residues. The germline V gene has CDR1 SGHRS and CDR2 YFSETQ. V dropped 0 bases and J dropped 0 bases, with 10 bases sitting between them.

This clone showed up just a few times. The chain joins TRBV5-1 to TRBJ2-2; tentative D call: TRBD2 (6 bases). Trimming shortened V by 4 bases and J by 3 bases, and 13 bases separated the two germline ends. The CDR3 covers 15 residues. Germline V gene lookup returns CDR1 SGHRS and CDR2 YFSETQ. In nucleotides, the CDR3 is TGCGCCAGCAGCCCGCGGGGAGTCGACACCGGGGAGCTGTTTTTT. Protein product: CASSPRGVDTGELFF.